This T cell receptor (beta chain) stems from a study of T cell responses to AZD1222 COVID-19 vaccine. General study results and limits: Females outnumbered males among donors, who were mostly white British; clonal diversity was possibly underestimated.

Trimming took 2 bases from V and 9 from J; bases not matched to a gene: 18. The length of the CDR3 is 17 residues. CDR1 is MGHRA and CDR2 is YSYEKL in the germline V gene. Comments on this clone: Its antigen is as yet unknown.

Profiling relied on immunoSEQ multiplex PCR, and the TCRdb table lists in-frame clones only, not all of them. Among 100,000 to 120,000 clones listed, 92% were seen once. The chain joins TRBV4-1 to TRBJ1-2; 7 nucleotides align to TRBD1. The sample in question was peripheral blood, obtained on day 0 of AZD1222 vaccination. The TCR sequence derives from an adult in good health. The CDR3 nucleotides read TGCGCCAGCAGCCAACTACCGGGGTCGGAGGGGGCGCAGAGCTACACCTTC. Amino acid sequence: CASSQLPGSEGAQSYTF.